This is a list of T cell receptor beta chains from one sample in a study of blood T cell repertoires in COVID-19. Assay used: immunoSEQ multiplex PCR; TCRdb lists only in-frame clones, some missing. The table shows some 350,000 clones, with around nine tenths occurring only once. The sequenced material came from peripheral blood. All receptors come from a woman between 18 and 29 years old who had recovered from COVID-19. The CDR3 runs from the conserved cysteine through the conserved F or W. D genes are given only for firm matches. Rows give clone size only sometimes, using once, few, many, or a class for an expanded clone.

>NA|TRBV7-9|TRBJ2-2|TRBD2
TGTGCCAGCAGCTCAGGGACGGGACTAGCGGGACTCTCGACCGGGGAGCTGTTTTTT
CASSSGTGLAGLSTGELFF
>NA|TRBV6-2/TRBV6-3|TRBJ2-5|NA
TGTGCCAGCAGCCGGACATTGTTTAGGGAGACCCAGTACTTC
CASSRTLFRETQYF
>NA|TRBV24-1|TRBJ1-5|TRBD1
TGTGCCACCAGACAGGGGTGGGATCAGCCCCAGCATTTT
CATRQGWDQPQHF
>NA|TRBV21-1|TRBJ1-6|NA
TGTGCCAGCAGCAAAAGGGACAGTCATAATTCACCCCTCCACTTT
CASSKRDSHNSPLHF
>NA|TRBV18|TRBJ2-1|TRBD2
TGTGCCAGCTCACCGCGATCAGGGAGGGGCAATGAGCAGTTCTTC
CASSPRSGRGNEQFF
>once|TRBV10-3|TRBJ2-2|NA
TGTGCCATCAGAACGACAGGGAACACCGGGGAGCTGTTTTTT
CAIRTTGNTGELFF
>NA|TRBV19|TRBJ2-3|TRBD2
TGTGCCAGTAGTGGAACTAGCGCTTCCACAGATACGCAGTATTTT
CASSGTSASTDTQYF
>NA|TRBV21-1|TRBJ1-1|NA
TGTGCCAGCAGCAAAAAGGGACAGATGAACACTGAAGCTTTCTTT
CASSKKGQMNTEAFF
>NA|TRBV6-2/TRBV6-3|TRBJ2-1|TRBD2
TGTGCCAGCAGTTACTTTAAGGCGGGAGGGCCGACCTACAATGAGCAGTTCTTC
CASSYFKAGGPTYNEQFF
>once|TRBV29-1|TRBJ2-3|TRBD2
TGCAGCGTTGGACTAGCGGGCCTCACAGATACGCAGTATTTT
CSVGLAGLTDTQYF
>NA|TRBV9|TRBJ2-3|NA
TGTGCCAGCAGCGTAAATCTACGGACAGATACGCAGTATTTT
CASSVNLRTDTQYF
>NA|TRBV6-2/TRBV6-3|TRBJ2-2|TRBD1
TGTGCCAGCAGTCCAGACAGGGACGCGAACACCGGGGAGCTGTTTTTT
CASSPDRDANTGELFF
>NA|TRBV7-6|TRBJ1-6|NA
TGTGCCAGCAGCCCCGGAGGAGTTAATTCACCCCTCCACTTT
CASSPGGVNSPLHF
>NA|TRBV9|TRBJ2-1|TRBD2
TGTGCCAGCAGCCCTCAGGGACTAGTAGATGAGCAGTTCTTC
CASSPQGLVDEQFF
>NA|TRBV4-1|TRBJ2-3|TRBD2
TGCGCCAGCAGCCCTCAACTAGCGGGAGTCACAGATACGCAGTATTTT
CASSPQLAGVTDTQYF
>NA|TRBV6-2/TRBV6-3|TRBJ2-2|NA
TGTGCCAGCAGTTACTCAGACATGAACACCGGGGAGCTGTTTTTT
CASSYSDMNTGELFF
>NA|TRBV27|TRBJ1-5|NA
TGTGCCAGCAGCTTAGACATATTTTATCAGCCCCAGCATTTT
CASSLDIFYQPQHF
>NA|TRBV30|TRBJ2-2|NA
TGTGCCTGGAGTGCTGAGTTTGGCGGGGAGCTGTTTTTT
CAWSAEFGGELFF
>NA|TRBV5-4|TRBJ2-3|NA
TGTGCCAGCAGCCCGGGCGGGACCGCGAGCACAGATACGCAGTATTTT
CASSPGGTASTDTQYF
>NA|TRBV3-1/TRBV3-2|TRBJ2-1|TRBD2
TGTGCCAGCAGCCAAGATACTAGCGGAGGCAATGAGCAGTTCTTC
CASSQDTSGGNEQFF
>NA|TRBV19|TRBJ1-1|NA
TGTGCCAGTAGCAGGGGCCGGAACACTGAAGCTTTCTTT
CASSRGRNTEAFF
>NA|TRBV10-3|TRBJ2-1|TRBD2
TGTGCCATCGGAGGCGGACTAGCGGGAGTTGTCCAAATGGGGGATGAGCAGTTCTTC
CAIGGGLAGVVQMGDEQFF
>NA|TRBV11-3|TRBJ2-3|TRBD2
TGTGCCAGCAGCTTTGGTAGCGGGAGGGCGGAGGCAGATACGCAGTATTTT
CASSFGSGRAEADTQYF
>NA|TRBV2|TRBJ2-1|NA
TGTGCCAGCAGTGATCCACAGGGTTCCGAGCGCGATGAGCAGTTCTTC
CASSDPQGSERDEQFF
>NA|TRBV20-1|TRBJ1-2|TRBD1
TGCAGTGCTAGTTACAGGGGCGCCTATGGCTACACCTTC
CSASYRGAYGYTF
>NA|TRBV6-5|TRBJ2-1|NA
TGTGCCAGCAGAGTTGGCCTTTACAATGAGCAGTTCTTC
CASRVGLYNEQFF
>NA|TRBV9|TRBJ2-5|TRBD1
TGTGCCAGCAGCGTTACAGGGGGCGTGGAGACCCAGTACTTC
CASSVTGGVETQYF
>NA|TRBV6-1|TRBJ1-2|NA
TGTGCCAGCAGTGAAGCGATCTGGACAATCGGTGGCTACACCTTC
CASSEAIWTIGGYTF
>NA|TRBV24-1|TRBJ2-2|NA
TGTGCCACCAGAGAGCAGGGCTCGAACACCGGGGAGCTGTTTTTT
CATREQGSNTGELFF
>NA|TRBV25-1|TRBJ2-5|TRBD2
TGTGCCAGCAGTGAAGGGGGACTAGCCGTGGAGACCCAGTACTTC
CASSEGGLAVETQYF
>once|TRBV7-9|TRBJ2-3|TRBD2
TGTGCCAGCAGCCAGGGACTAGCGGGGAGCACAGATACGCAGTATTTT
CASSQGLAGSTDTQYF
>once|TRBV5-6|TRBJ1-1|NA
TGTGCCAGCAGCTTGGTCGGGATCGGCACTGAAGCTTTCTTT
CASSLVGIGTEAFF
>NA|TRBV30|TRBJ2-5|NA
TGTGCCTGGAGCGACCAGGGGACCCAGTACTTC
CAWSDQGTQYF
>NA|TRBV6-2/TRBV6-3|TRBJ1-5|NA
TGTGCCAGCAGTTACCCGGCCGGACAGACAAGCAATCAGCCCCAGCATTTT
CASSYPAGQTSNQPQHF
>few|TRBV7-2|TRBJ2-3|TRBD1
TGTGCCAGCAGCTTAGGAGGGACAGGGTATACAGATACGCAGTATTTT
CASSLGGTGYTDTQYF
>NA|TRBV4-1|TRBJ1-1|TRBD1
TGCGCCAGCAGCCAAGACGCGAGTCGAACAGGGGACCCTGAAGCTTTCTTT
CASSQDASRTGDPEAFF
>NA|TRBV11-3|TRBJ2-3|TRBD2
TGTGCCAGCAGCCGCCCGGGACTAGCGGGAGGCCTCACAGATACGCAGTATTTT
CASSRPGLAGGLTDTQYF
>NA|TRBV9|TRBJ2-3|TRBD2
TGTGCCAGCAGCGTAGGTGCGGGAGGGGGCACAGATACGCAGTATTTT
CASSVGAGGGTDTQYF
>NA|TRBV6-2/TRBV6-3|TRBJ1-1|NA
TGTGCCAGCAGTTTGGCAGTGCCGAACACTGAAGCTTTCTTT
CASSLAVPNTEAFF
>few|TRBV5-1|TRBJ1-2|NA
TGCGCCAGCAGCTCCCTAGCCTTAATGGACTGCTCCTTC
CASSSLALMDCSF
>few|TRBV2|TRBJ1-4|NA
TGTGCCAGCCAGGTTAGGTCTAATGAAAAACTGTTTTTT
CASQVRSNEKLFF
>NA|TRBV27|TRBJ1-4|TRBD1
TGTGCCAGCAGTCCGCGGACAGGGGGCCGTGAAAAACTGTTTTTT
CASSPRTGGREKLFF
>NA|TRBV30|TRBJ1-1|NA
TGTGCCTGGAGTCCCCGGGGACACCTGAACACTGAAGCTTTCTTT
CAWSPRGHLNTEAFF
>NA|TRBV5-1|TRBJ2-6|TRBD1
TGCGCCAGCAGCTCTGTCCAACCGGGACAGGATCTCTCTGGGGCCAACGTCCTGACTTTC
CASSSVQPGQDLSGANVLTF
>NA|TRBV9|TRBJ2-2|NA
TGTGCCAGCAGCCCCCCTAGGGGCGGACAGCCTTACACCGGGGAGCTGTTTTTT
CASSPPRGGQPYTGELFF
>NA|TRBV10-3|TRBJ2-5|TRBD1
TGTGCCATCAGACACACAGGGGATGAGACCCAGTACTTC
CAIRHTGDETQYF
>NA|TRBV4-3|TRBJ2-2|TRBD2
TGCGCCAGCAGCCAAGTCCGACTAGCGGGTGCCGGGGAGCTGTTTTTT
CASSQVRLAGAGELFF
>NA|TRBV9|TRBJ2-1|TRBD2
TGTGCCAGCAGCGTAGATGGGGACTACTACAATGAGCAGTTCTTC
CASSVDGDYYNEQFF
>NA|TRBV7-9|TRBJ1-2|TRBD1
TGTGCCAGCAGCTTGGTGGACAGGGGTCGTGGCTACACCTTC
CASSLVDRGRGYTF
>NA|TRBV2|TRBJ2-5|TRBD2
TGTGCCAGCACCCGCCACAAGGCTAGCGGACACGAGGCCCAGTACTTC
CASTRHKASGHEAQYF
>NA|TRBV6-2/TRBV6-3|TRBJ2-5|TRBD2
TGTGCCAGCAGCCGTCGGACTAGCGGGAGTACCCAGTACTTC
CASSRRTSGSTQYF
>once|TRBV18|TRBJ2-1|TRBD2
TGTGCCAGCTCACCCTCAATGGGGACTAGCGGAAATGAGCAGTTCTTC
CASSPSMGTSGNEQFF
>NA|TRBV5-1|TRBJ2-3|TRBD2
TGCGCCAGCAGCCCGTTAGCGGGTGCAGATACGCAGTATTTT
CASSPLAGADTQYF